One sample yielded the 6 T cell receptor beta chains listed below, sequenced in a study of cytomegalovirus exposure and HLA in healthy donors. Amplification used 60 Vbeta primers and 13 Jbeta primers. Here immunoSEQ multiplex PCR was the method, and the copy in TCRdb shows in-frame clones only, minus some. This repertoire shows 150,000 to 200,000 clones, 85% to 90% found once; its top ten account for 1.5% to 2%. Sequencing was performed on PBMCs. These receptors were collected from a woman younger than 35 in good health and CMV-seronegative.

This clone showed up just once. In nucleotides, the CDR3 is TGTGCCAGCGGACAGGGGGCCAGCGGGGAGCTGTTTTTT. This translates into CASGQGASGELFF. V is TRBV5-5 and J is TRBJ2-2; 11 bases map to TRBD1. The CDR3 covers 13 residues. Losses at the gene ends were 7 bases for V and 7 bases for J; bases not matched to a gene: 3. Germline loops: CDR1 SGHKS, CDR2 YYEKEE (reference sequence).

As for this clone: The sample carries other DNA sequences with the same CDR3. This CDR3 reads CASSPQGEYGYTF. The DNA for the CDR3 is TGCGCCAGCAGTCCACAGGGGGAATATGGCTACACCTTC. The V and J genes are TRBV5-1 and TRBJ1-2, with 8 bases aligning to TRBD1. The germline CDR1 and CDR2 sequences are SGHRS and YFSETQ. The CDR3 loop spans 13 amino acids. Losses at the gene ends were 5 bases for V and 5 bases for J; bases not matched to a gene: 5.

The V and J genes are TRBV5-1 and TRBJ2-5; TRBD1 might be the D (5 bases). Germline CDR1 and CDR2: SGHRS and YFSETQ. Deletions cut 2 bases from V and 5 bases from J, with 13 bases between. This CDR3 is 14 amino acids long. CDR3 sequence: CASSLEAGRETQYF. Here the CDR3 DNA reads TGCGCCAGCAGCTTAGAGGCAGGGCGGGAGACCCAGTACTTC.

This rearrangement joins TRBV6-5 to TRBJ1-6; 9 bases fit TRBD1. After removal of 6 bases from V and 7 bases from J, the junction contained 7 bases not matched to a gene. Germline values: CDR1 MNHEY, CDR2 SVGAGI. The CDR3 loop spans 15 amino acids. In DNA form, the CDR3 reads TGTGCCAGCAGACCCGGGACAGGGCCAAATTCACCCCTCCACTTT. Amino acid sequence: CASRPGTGPNSPLHF.

This chain links TRBV6-5 with TRBJ2-1; 10 positions match TRBD2. This CDR3 is built from 13 residues. Germline V CDR1 and CDR2: MNHEY, SVGAGI. The V gene end was trimmed by 5 bases and the J gene end by 10 bases; junction bases not matched to a gene: 5. DNA of the CDR3: TGTGCCAGCAGTGTAGGACTAGCGGTAGAGCAGTTCTTC. Protein: CASSVGLAVEQFF.

This chain links TRBV27 with TRBJ2-5; possibly TRBD1 for D (6 bases). Germline V gene data show CDR1 as MNHEY and CDR2 as SMNVEV (reference sequence). This CDR3 is built from 14 residues. The V gene lost 6 bases and the J gene lost 4 bases, with 15 bases spanning the gap. The CDR3 sequence: CASSFSQGGETQYF. The DNA of the CDR3 is TGTGCCAGCAGCTTTTCACAGGGTGGAGAGACCCAGTACTTC.